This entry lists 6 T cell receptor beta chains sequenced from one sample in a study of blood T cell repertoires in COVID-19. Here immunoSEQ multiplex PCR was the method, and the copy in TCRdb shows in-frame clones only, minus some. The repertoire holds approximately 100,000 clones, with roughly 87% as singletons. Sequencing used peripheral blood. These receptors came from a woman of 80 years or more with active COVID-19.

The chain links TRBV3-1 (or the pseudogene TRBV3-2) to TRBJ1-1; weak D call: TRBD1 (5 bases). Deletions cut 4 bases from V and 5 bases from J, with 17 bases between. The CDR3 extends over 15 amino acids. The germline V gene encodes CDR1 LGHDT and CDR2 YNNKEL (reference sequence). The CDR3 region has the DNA TGTGCCAGCAGCCCCGCCCAGGGTGGGTGGACTGAAGCTTTCTTT. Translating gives CASSPAQGGWTEAFF.

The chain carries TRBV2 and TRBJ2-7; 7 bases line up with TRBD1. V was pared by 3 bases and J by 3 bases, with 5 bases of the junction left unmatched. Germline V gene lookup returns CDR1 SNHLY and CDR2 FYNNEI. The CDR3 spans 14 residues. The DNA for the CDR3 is TGTGCCAGCAGTGATCAAGGGGGCGGCTACGAGCAGTACTTC. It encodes CASSDQGGGYEQYF.

CDR3 bases: TGCGCCAGCGCCACCGGAGGAGGGGGCACAGATACGCAGTATTTT. It specifies CASATGGGGTDTQYF. V usage is TRBV4-3 and J usage is TRBJ2-3; D may be TRBD2 (6 bases). The germline CDR1 and CDR2 sequences are LGHNA and YSLEER. Trimming left V 8 bases short and J 1 base short, with 16 bases between. This CDR3 comprises 15 residues.

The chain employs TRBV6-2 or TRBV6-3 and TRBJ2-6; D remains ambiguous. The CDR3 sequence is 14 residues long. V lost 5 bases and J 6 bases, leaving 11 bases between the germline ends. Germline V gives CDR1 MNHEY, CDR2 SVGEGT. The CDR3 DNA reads TGTGCCAGCAGTCAGATCAGGCCGGCCAACGTCCTGACTTTC. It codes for CASSQIRPANVLTF.

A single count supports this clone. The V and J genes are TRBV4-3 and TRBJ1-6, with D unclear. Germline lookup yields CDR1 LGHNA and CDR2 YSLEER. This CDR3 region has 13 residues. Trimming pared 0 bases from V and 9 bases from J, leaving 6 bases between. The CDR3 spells CASSQDRGSPLHF. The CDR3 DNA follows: TGCGCCAGCAGCCAAGATAGAGGTTCACCCCTCCACTTT.

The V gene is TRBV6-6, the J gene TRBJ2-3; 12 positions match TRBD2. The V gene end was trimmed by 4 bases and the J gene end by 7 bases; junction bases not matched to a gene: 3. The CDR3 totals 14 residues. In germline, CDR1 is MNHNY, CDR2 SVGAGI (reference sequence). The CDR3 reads CASSWTSGINTQYF. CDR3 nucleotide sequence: TGTGCCAGCAGTTGGACTAGCGGGATAAATACGCAGTATTTT.